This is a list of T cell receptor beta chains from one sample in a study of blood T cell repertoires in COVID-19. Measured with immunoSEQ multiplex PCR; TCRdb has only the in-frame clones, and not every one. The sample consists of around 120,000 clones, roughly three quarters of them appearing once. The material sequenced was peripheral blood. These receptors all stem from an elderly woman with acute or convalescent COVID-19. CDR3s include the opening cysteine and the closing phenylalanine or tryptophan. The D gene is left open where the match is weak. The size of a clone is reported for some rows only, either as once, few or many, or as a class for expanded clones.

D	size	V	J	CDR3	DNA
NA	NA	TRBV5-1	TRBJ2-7	CASSLTMTASASYEQYF	TGCGCCAGCAGCTTGACGATGACAGCCTCCGCATCCTACGAGCAGTACTTC
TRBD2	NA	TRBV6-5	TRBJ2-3	CASSWGRAADTQYF	TGTGCCAGCAGTTGGGGGAGGGCCGCAGATACGCAGTATTTT
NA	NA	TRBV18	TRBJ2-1	CASSPLGQSERNEQFF	TGTGCCAGCTCACCGCTCGGACAGTCGGAGAGGAATGAGCAGTTCTTC
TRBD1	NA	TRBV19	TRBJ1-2	CASSIPTPGQSRDGYTF	TGTGCCAGTAGTATTCCCACCCCGGGACAGTCTAGGGACGGCTACACCTTC
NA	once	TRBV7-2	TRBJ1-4	CASSPRTAEKLFF	TGTGCCAGCAGCCCCAGGACAGCCGAAAAACTGTTTTTT
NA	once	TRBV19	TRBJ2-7	CASSTQGYEQYF	TGTGCCAGTAGTACCCAGGGATACGAGCAGTACTTC
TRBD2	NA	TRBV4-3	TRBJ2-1	CASSRTSGSNNEQFF	TGCGCCAGCAGCCGGACTAGCGGGAGCAACAATGAGCAGTTCTTC
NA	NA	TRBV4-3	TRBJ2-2	CASSQDGDPNTGELFF	TGCGCCAGCAGCCAAGACGGAGATCCGAACACCGGGGAGCTGTTTTTT
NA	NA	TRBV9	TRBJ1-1	CASSVGPRENTEAFF	TGTGCCAGCAGCGTAGGACCCAGGGAGAACACTGAAGCTTTCTTT
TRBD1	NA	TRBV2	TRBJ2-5	CASSEMAGGLETQYF	TGTGCCAGCAGTGAGATGGCAGGGGGCCTAGAGACCCAGTACTTC
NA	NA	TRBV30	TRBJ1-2	CAWSVALSGENGYTF	TGTGCCTGGAGTGTAGCTCTATCAGGGGAAAACGGCTACACCTTC
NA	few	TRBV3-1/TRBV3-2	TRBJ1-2	CASSQAPGGMSGYTF	TGTGCCAGCAGCCAAGCACCTGGGGGGATGTCCGGCTACACCTTC
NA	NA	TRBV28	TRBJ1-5	CASRRTANQPQHF	TGTGCCAGCCGAAGGACAGCAAATCAGCCCCAGCATTTT
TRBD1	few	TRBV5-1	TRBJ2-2	CASSLRQGNTGELFF	TGCGCCAGCAGCCTTCGACAGGGTAACACCGGGGAGCTGTTTTTT
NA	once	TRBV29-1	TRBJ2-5	CSVEETQYF	TGCAGCGTCGAAGAGACCCAGTACTTC
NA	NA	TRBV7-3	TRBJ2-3	CASSLTKGDTQYF	TGTGCCAGCAGCTTAACGAAGGGGGATACGCAGTATTTT
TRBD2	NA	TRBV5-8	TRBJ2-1	CASSLLSGKGSNEQFF	TGTGCCAGCAGCTTGCTTAGCGGGAAAGGTAGCAATGAGCAGTTCTTC
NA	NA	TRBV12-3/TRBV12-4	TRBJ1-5	CASSFDNNQPQHF	TGTGCCAGCAGTTTCGACAACAATCAGCCCCAGCATTTT
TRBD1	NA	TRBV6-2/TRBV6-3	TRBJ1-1	CASSYSLRRQGNTEAFF	TGTGCCAGCAGTTACTCGCTGCGGCGACAGGGGAACACTGAAGCTTTCTTT
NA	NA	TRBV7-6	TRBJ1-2	CASSLDPTSRGYTF	TGTGCCAGCAGCTTAGACCCCACTTCGCGTGGCTACACCTTC
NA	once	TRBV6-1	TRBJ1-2	CASSEAPQGTLNYGYTF	TGTGCCAGCAGTGAAGCTCCTCAGGGGACCCTTAACTATGGCTACACCTTC
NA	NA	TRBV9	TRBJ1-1	CASSSRTTNTEAFF	TGTGCCAGCAGCTCCCGGACAACGAACACTGAAGCTTTCTTT
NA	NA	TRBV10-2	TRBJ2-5	CASSTNFSPETQYF	TGCGCCAGCAGCACTAATTTCTCCCCCGAGACCCAGTACTTC
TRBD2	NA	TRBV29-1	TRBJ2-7	CSVAIRTSGRGFSYEQYF	TGCAGCGTTGCAATTCGGACTAGCGGGAGAGGTTTCTCCTACGAGCAGTACTTC
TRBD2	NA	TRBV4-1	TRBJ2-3	CASSQGSGGAWTDTQYF	TGCGCCAGCAGCCAAGGGAGCGGGGGGGCCTGGACAGATACGCAGTATTTT
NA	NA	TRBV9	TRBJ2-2	CASSPHGGELFF	TGTGCCAGCAGCCCTCACGGCGGGGAGCTGTTTTTT
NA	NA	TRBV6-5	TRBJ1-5	CASSIQGDQPQHF	TGTGCCAGCAGTATACAGGGTGATCAGCCCCAGCATTTT
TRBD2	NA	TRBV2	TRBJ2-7	CASSPGLAGGSSYEQYF	TGTGCCAGCAGCCCGGGACTAGCGGGGGGGAGCTCCTACGAGCAGTACTTC
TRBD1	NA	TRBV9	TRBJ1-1	CASSGRTGVTEAFF	TGTGCCAGCAGCGGCCGGACAGGGGTCACTGAAGCTTTCTTT